Given below is one TCR beta chain in context. The sample comes from a study of T-cell reconstitution after alpha-beta-depleted transplantation in children. Unique molecular identifiers were incorporated into the prepared TCRbeta library. TCRdb used MiXCR to reprocess the PCR reads, holding one entry per CDR3 protein. The data contain a few hundred thousand distinct CDR3 sequences, about 9.3% of them singletons. Per the germline V gene, CDR1 is SGHRS and CDR2 is YFSETQ. Losses at the gene ends were 3 bases for V and 3 bases for J; bases not matched to a gene: 19. The CDR3 sequence is 20 residues long. This receptor was taken from a human donor who donated a stem cell graft to a child with acute lymphoblastic leukemia. Sequences were derived from PBMCs from the stem cell graft donor, sampled from the stem cell graft. The chain employs TRBV5-1 and TRBJ2-1, with 9 bases that match TRBD2. The CDR3: CASSSPERGLAGPNYNEQFF. The CDR3, as DNA: TGCGCCAGCAGCTCGCCCGAACGTGGGCTAGCGGGACCAAACTACAATGAGCAGTTCTTC.